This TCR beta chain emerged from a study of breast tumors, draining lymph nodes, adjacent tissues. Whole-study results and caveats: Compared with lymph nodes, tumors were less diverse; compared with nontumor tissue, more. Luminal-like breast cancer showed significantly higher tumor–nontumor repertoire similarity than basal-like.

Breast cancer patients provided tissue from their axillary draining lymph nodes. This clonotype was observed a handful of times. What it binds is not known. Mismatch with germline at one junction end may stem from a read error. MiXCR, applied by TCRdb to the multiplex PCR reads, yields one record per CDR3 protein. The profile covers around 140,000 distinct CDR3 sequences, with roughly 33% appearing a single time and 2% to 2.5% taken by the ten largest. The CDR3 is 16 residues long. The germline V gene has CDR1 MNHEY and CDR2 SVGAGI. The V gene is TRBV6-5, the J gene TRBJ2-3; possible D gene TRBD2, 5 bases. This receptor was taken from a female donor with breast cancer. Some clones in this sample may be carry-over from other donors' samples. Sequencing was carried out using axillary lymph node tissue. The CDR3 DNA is TGTGCCAGCAGTCACTCGCGGGTGTCTAGCACAGATACGCAGTATTTT. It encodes CASSHSRVSSTDTQYF.